The 6 T cell receptor beta chains presented below share a single source sample, sequenced in a study of Ad26.COV2.S vaccination and SARS-CoV-2 variants. As to treatment: some 20 received Ad26.COV2.S at low or high dose, single or two shots; about 5 received placebo; per-sample allocation not given. The study sampled participants on day 63 after the first vaccine or placebo injection. Method: immunoSEQ multiplex PCR; TCRdb's copy keeps in-frame clones and lacks some. Among over 400,000 clones listed, about 92% were seen once. This sample comprised peripheral blood, obtained in a trial of Ad26.COV2.S vaccine versus placebo. The receptor set was obtained from a person aged 18-65 years who received the Ad26.COV2.S COVID-19 vaccine or a placebo.

The chain recombines TRBV6-5 with TRBJ2-5; tentative D call: TRBD1 (5 bases). The CDR3 totals 15 residues. Germline V gives CDR1 MNHEY, CDR2 SVGAGI. V was clipped by 5 bases and J by 0 bases, with 13 bases between them. CDR3 DNA: TGTGCCAGCAGTCTGGTCAACAGGAACCAAGAGACCCAGTACTTC. It yields the protein CASSLVNRNQETQYF.

This rearrangement joins TRBV3-1 (or the pseudogene TRBV3-2) to TRBJ1-3, with D unclear. The CDR3 sequence is 16 residues long. V was trimmed by 0 bases and J by 4 bases, leaving 13 bases between them. Germline values: CDR1 LGHDT, CDR2 YNNKEL (reference sequence). The CDR3 nucleotides are TGTGCCAGCAGCCAAGATTTGGCCGCTCGGGGAAACACCATATATTTT. This gives the protein CASSQDLAARGNTIYF.

CDR3 sequence (DNA): TGTGCCAGCAGCTATGGGACAGAAGAGACCCAGTACTTC. This encodes CASSYGTEETQYF. V is TRBV5-6 and J is TRBJ2-5; 7 bases align to TRBD1. The junction had 2 bases not matched to a gene; V was cut back by 3 bases and J by 3 bases. There are 13 residues in the CDR3. Germline lookup yields CDR1 SGHDT and CDR2 YYEEEE. Full variable domain (outside the CDR3, taken from reference TRBV5-6 and TRBJ2-5): DAGVTQSPTHLIKTRGQQVTLRCSPKSGHDTVSWYQQALGQGPQFIFQYYEEEERQRGNFPDRFSGHQFPNYSSELNVNALLLGDSALYLCASSYGTEETQYFGPGTRLLVL.

This chain connects TRBV7-2 to TRBJ2-2; the match to TRBD1 covers 9 bases. Per the germline V gene, CDR1 is SGHTA and CDR2 is FQGNSA. Trimming removed 8 bases from V and 3 bases from J; junction bases left unmatched: 7. The CDR3 totals 15 residues. The CDR3 reads CASEIGTGYTGELFF. CDR3 coding DNA: TGTGCCAGCGAGATCGGGACAGGGTACACCGGGGAGCTGTTTTTT.

V usage is TRBV4-1 and J usage is TRBJ2-1, with D possibly matching TRBD2 (5 bases). CDR3 length: 16 residues. Germline CDR1 is MGHRA and CDR2 is YSYEKL. Trimming took 3 bases from V and 0 from J, leaving 12 bases between them. The CDR3 is CASSQGRLSSYNEQFF. CDR3 DNA sequence: TGCGCCAGCAGCCAGGGAAGACTAAGCTCCTACAATGAGCAGTTCTTC.

The rearrangement links TRBV15 to TRBJ2-1; 15 bases map to TRBD2. In germline, CDR1 is LNHNV, CDR2 YYDKDF (reference sequence). The CDR3 totals 17 residues. J was trimmed by 3 bases and V by 5 bases; bases with no gene match: 5. The CDR3 sequence: CATSGWTSGGVYNEQFF. The CDR3 nucleotides are TGTGCCACCAGCGGCTGGACTAGCGGGGGGGTCTACAATGAGCAGTTCTTC.